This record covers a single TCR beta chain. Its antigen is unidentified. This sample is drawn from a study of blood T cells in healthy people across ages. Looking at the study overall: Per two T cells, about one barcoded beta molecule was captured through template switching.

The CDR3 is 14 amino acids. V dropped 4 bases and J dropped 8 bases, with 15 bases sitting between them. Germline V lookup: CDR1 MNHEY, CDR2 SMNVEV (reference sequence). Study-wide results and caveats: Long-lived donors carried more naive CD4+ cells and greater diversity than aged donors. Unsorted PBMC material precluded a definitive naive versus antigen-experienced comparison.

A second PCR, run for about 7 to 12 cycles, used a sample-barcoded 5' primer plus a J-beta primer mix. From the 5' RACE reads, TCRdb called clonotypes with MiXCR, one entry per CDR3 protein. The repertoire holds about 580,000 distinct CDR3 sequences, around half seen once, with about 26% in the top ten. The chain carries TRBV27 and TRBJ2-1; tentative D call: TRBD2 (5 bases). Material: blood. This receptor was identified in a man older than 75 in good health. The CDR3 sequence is CASSYKSGFHEQFF. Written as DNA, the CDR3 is TGTGCCAGCAGTTATAAGTCGGGGTTCCATGAGCAGTTCTTC.